The sequence of this T cell receptor (beta chain) was determined in a study of T cells after yellow fever vaccination. About the research overall: Where fractions had low cell numbers, libraries were prepared from them with the SMART-Seq v4 Ultra Low Input RNA kit.

Trimming shortened V by 3 bases and J by 0 bases, and 12 bases separated the two germline ends. The CDR3 runs 15 residues. Germline values: CDR1 SGHDT, CDR2 YYEEEE. TCRdb re-called the 5' RACE reads with MiXCR, one entry per CDR3 protein. The table lists 610,000 or so distinct CDR3 sequences, approximately 13% of them singletons. General study points: It was the secondary response that reached its peak faster, day 5 versus 15, but it was weaker. Subsequent booster samples again held most clones from primary vaccination (96% CD4, roughly 90% CD8).

Regarding this clonotype: Antigen specificity is unknown.

This sequence was found in a man aged 25-40 years who received the YFV17D yellow fever vaccine. The material was PBMCs, obtained on the day of the yellow fever booster vaccination. The chain links TRBV5-6 to TRBJ2-5; perhaps TRBD2 as D (5 bases). The CDR3 DNA sequence: TGTGCCAGCAGCTGGCCCCCGAGGGACCAAGAGACCCAGTACTTC. This translates into CASSWPPRDQETQYF.